Below are 8 T cell receptor beta chains sequenced from a single sample in a study of blood T cells in healthy people across ages. A second roughly 6 to 11 cycle PCR used barcoded and J-beta primers. TCRdb reprocessed the 5' RACE reads with MiXCR, giving one entry per CDR3 protein. Of about 760,000 distinct CDR3 sequences listed, more than 20% are singletons. This same sample was also part of a study on T cells of mothers and their children.

The sequencing input was blood. The receptors here all came from a boy younger than 18 in good health.

This chain links TRBV10-3 with TRBJ1-6; perhaps TRBD1 as D (5 bases). The CDR3 covers 13 residues. The germline gives CDR1 ENHRY, CDR2 SYGVKD. Trimming took 8 bases from V and 16 from J, leaving 21 bases between them. The CDR3 loop is CAISGTADPLLHF. CDR3 bases: TGTGCCATCTCCGGGACGGCGGACCCCCTACTCCACTTT.

This clonotype has only a few counts. The J gene is TRBJ1-1, the V gene TRBV3-1; D may be TRBD1 (5 bases). The ends were cut back, 4 bases at V and 3 bases at J, with 15 bases in the middle. This CDR3 is built from 15 residues. Germline CDR1 reads LGHDT; CDR2 reads YNNKEL (reference sequence). CDR3 protein: CASSRSGGGDTEAFF. Written as DNA, the CDR3 is TGTGCCAGCAGCCGGAGTGGGGGGGGGGACACTGAAGCTTTCTTT. The complete variable domain, with remaining parts taken from reference TRBV3-1 and TRBJ1-1, reads DTAVSQTPKYLVTQMGNDKSIKCEQNLGHDTMYWYKQDSKKFLKIMFSYNNKELIINETVPNRFSPKSPDKAHLNLHINSLELGDSAVYFCASSRSGGGDTEAFFGQGTRLTVV.

J is TRBJ2-5 and V is TRBV5-6, with 7 bases matching TRBD1. The end of the DNA fits TRBJ2-1 better, so the J call may be wrong. Germline lookup yields CDR1 SGHDT and CDR2 YYEEEE. The CDR3 extends over 13 amino acids. The CDR3 DNA sequence: TGTGCCAGCAGCGACAGGGTTCGCGATGAGCAGTTCTTC. Amino acid sequence: CASSDRVRDEQFF.

This clonotype occurred a few times. Here the CDR3 DNA reads TGTGCCAGTAGTATGGGGCTCCTCCCTTTTAATGAGCAGTTCTTC. Translation: CASSMGLLPFNEQFF. The chain joins TRBV19 to TRBJ2-1, with D tentatively TRBD1 (5 bases). Germline-derived CDR1 and CDR2 are LNHDA and SQIVND (reference sequence). This CDR3 has 15 amino acids. Trimming took off 3 bases at V and 7 bases at J, with 16 bases between the two ends.

This chain connects TRBV19 to TRBJ2-5; D uncertain. The J call is doubtful: the DNA matches TRBJ2-7 better. The length of the CDR3 is 15 residues. The germline V gene encodes CDR1 LNHDA and CDR2 SQIVND (reference sequence). CDR3 nucleotides: TGTGCCAGTAGTATCGCATTTACGCGAACCTACGAGCAGTACTTC. Translated, it gives CASSIAFTRTYEQYF.

V usage is TRBV5-1 and J usage is TRBJ2-1; D remains unclear. Trimming shortened V by 1 base and J by 8 bases, and 10 bases separated the two germline ends. There are 13 residues in the CDR3. Germline loops: CDR1 SGHRS, CDR2 YFSETQ. The CDR3 protein is CASSLLVGYEQFF. CDR3 coding DNA: TGCGCCAGCAGCTTGTTAGTTGGATATGAGCAGTTCTTC.

Note on this clonotype: At one boundary the junction diverges from the germline segment, which might be a read error. The chain combines TRBV28 with TRBJ1-1, with D unclear. The germline CDR1 and CDR2 sequences are MDHEN and SYDVKM. This CDR3 has 13 residues. For the CDR3, the DNA is TGTGCCAGCAGTTTGGTAATGAACATTGAAGCTTTCTTT. As protein: CASSLVMNIEAFF.

The genes are TRBV7-6 and TRBJ1-6; TRBD1 might be the D (5 bases). CDR1 and CDR2 (germline): SGHVS, FNYEAQ. This CDR3 spans 15 amino acids. Trimming removed 5 bases at V and 3 bases at J, with 11 bases between. The CDR3 reads CASSDAGDYNSPLHF. DNA for the CDR3: TGTGCCAGCAGCGACGCGGGGGACTATAATTCACCCCTCCACTTT. The entire variable domain, with the rest obtained from reference TRBV7-6 and TRBJ1-6, is as follows: GAGVSQSPRYKVTKRGQDVALRCDPISGHVSLYWYRQALGQGPEFLTYFNYEAQQDKSGLPNDRFSAERPEGSISTLTIQRTEQRDSAMYRCASSDAGDYNSPLHFGNGTRLTVT.